This T cell receptor beta chain was obtained from a study of cytomegalovirus exposure and HLA in healthy donors. Overall study results and limits: Among CMV-associated TCR beta chains, most appeared HLA-restricted in a later analysis.

This PCR relied on a set of 60 Vbeta primers and 13 Jbeta primers. Sequenced by immunoSEQ multiplex PCR; TCRdb stores in-frame clones only, minus some. The sample records tens of thousands of clones, 82% being singletons. This clone was recorded a few times. Its antigen is currently unknown. CDR3 length: 16 amino acids. The V end lost 5 bases, the J end lost 4 bases, and 22 bases lay between the germline ends. Looked up from germline, CDR1 is SGDLS and CDR2 is YYNGEE. Sequencing was done on a sample of PBMCs. The clonotype originates from a man aged 45-60 years in good health and CMV-seronegative. The rearrangement links TRBV9 to TRBJ2-7; D might be TRBD2 (5 bases). The CDR3 loop reads CASRIQVRAPPYEQYF. CDR3 bases: TGTGCCAGCAGAATCCAGGTGAGGGCCCCACCGTACGAGCAGTACTTC.